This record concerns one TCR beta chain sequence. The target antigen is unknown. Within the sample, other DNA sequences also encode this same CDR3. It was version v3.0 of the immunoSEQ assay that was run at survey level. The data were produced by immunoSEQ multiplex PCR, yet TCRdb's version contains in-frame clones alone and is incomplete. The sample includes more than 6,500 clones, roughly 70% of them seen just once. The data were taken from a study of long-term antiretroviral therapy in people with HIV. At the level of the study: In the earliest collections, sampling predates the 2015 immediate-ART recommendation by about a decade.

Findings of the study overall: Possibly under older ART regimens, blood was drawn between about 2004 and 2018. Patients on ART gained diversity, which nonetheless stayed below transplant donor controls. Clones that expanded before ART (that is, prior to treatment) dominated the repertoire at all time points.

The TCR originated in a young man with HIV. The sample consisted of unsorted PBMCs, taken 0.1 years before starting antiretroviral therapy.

The CDR3 is CASSLPYNSPLHF. The CDR3 DNA reads as TGTGCCAGCAGTTTACCCTATAATTCACCCCTCCACTTT. J is TRBJ1-6 and V is TRBV28; D is unclear. Per germline, CDR1 MDHEN and CDR2 SYDVKM. V was clipped by 2 bases and J by 2 bases, with 1 base between them. The length of the CDR3 is 13 residues.